What follows is one T cell receptor (beta chain) and its context. The antigen is unknown. This record belongs to a study of OX40 agonist ivuxolimab in advanced cancers. Background on the study: Patient treatment consisted of intravenous ivuxolimab administration every 2 weeks at 0.01 to 10 mg/kg. Hepatocellular carcinoma, melanoma, renal cell or head and neck cancer occurred in dose-escalation patients. Prior checkpoint blockade (anti-PD-1, anti-PD-L1 or anti-CTLA-4) was permitted; about 40% had it.

Method: immunoSEQ multiplex PCR; TCRdb's copy keeps in-frame clones and lacks some. Among about 140,000 clones listed, roughly nine tenths were seen once. Overall study findings and caveats: Low clonal expansion, among the lowest seen, marked partial responders at 0.1-3.0 mg/kg.

CDR1 is SEHNR, CDR2 FQNEAQ, per germline (reference sequence). V was cut by 2 bases and J by 8 bases, with 3 bases left in between. The CDR3 is 11 residues long. The sample was CD4+ or CD8+ T cells sorted from blood, taken in a trial of the OX40 agonist ivuxolimab. V gene TRBV7-9 combines with J gene TRBJ2-2; D is unresolved. The receptor was derived from an adult with an advanced solid tumor such as melanoma, head and neck, liver or kidney cancer. The CDR3 loop is CASSLRGELFF. DNA for the CDR3: TGTGCCAGCAGCTTACGAGGGGAGCTGTTTTTT.